Listed below are T cell receptor beta chains from one sample, sequenced in a study of T cell responses to AZD1222 COVID-19 vaccine. This table comes from immunoSEQ multiplex PCR, and its TCRdb copy is limited to in-frame clones, with some not included. The data hold roughly 100,000 clones, with 86% observed a single time. The specimen was peripheral blood, collected 28 days after the second dose of the MenACWY control vaccine. The receptors originated from an adult who received the MenACWY meningococcal vaccine as a control. Each CDR3 is given with its conserved first and last residue. Each record gives: J gene, D gene, clone size, V gene, CDR3 protein, CDR3 DNA. The D gene is left open where the match is weak. The listing skips clone size in some rows; elsewhere it reads once, few, many or a size class.

j_call: TRBJ2-7; d_call: TRBD1; clone_size: NA; v_call: TRBV6-1; cdr3_aa: CASSETGTGRSEQYF; cdr3_nt: TGTGCCAGCAGTGAGACTGGGACAGGGAGGTCCGAGCAGTACTTC
j_call: TRBJ1-5; d_call: NA; clone_size: NA; v_call: TRBV19; cdr3_aa: CASSTQGPGPQHF; cdr3_nt: TGTGCCAGTAGTACGCAGGGCCCGGGGCCCCAGCATTTT
j_call: TRBJ1-6; d_call: NA; clone_size: NA; v_call: TRBV30; cdr3_aa: CAWSVLSSYNSPLHF; cdr3_nt: TGTGCCTGGAGTGTGCTCAGCTCCTATAATTCACCCCTCCACTTT
j_call: TRBJ2-7; d_call: NA; clone_size: NA; v_call: TRBV7-2; cdr3_aa: CASSPPSYEQYF; cdr3_nt: TGTGCCAGCAGCCCTCCCTCCTACGAGCAGTACTTC
j_call: TRBJ1-2; d_call: NA; clone_size: NA; v_call: TRBV10-3; cdr3_aa: CAISREIYGYTF; cdr3_nt: TGTGCCATCAGCCGGGAAATCTATGGCTACACCTTC
j_call: TRBJ2-7; d_call: NA; clone_size: NA; v_call: TRBV12-3/TRBV12-4; cdr3_aa: CASSWGPYEQYF; cdr3_nt: TGTGCCAGCAGTTGGGGGCCCTACGAGCAGTACTTC
j_call: TRBJ2-3; d_call: TRBD2; clone_size: NA; v_call: TRBV5-4; cdr3_aa: CASSQRGGAGNTQYF; cdr3_nt: TGTGCCAGCAGCCAGCGCGGGGGAGCAGGGAATACGCAGTATTTT
j_call: TRBJ2-7; d_call: TRBD1; clone_size: NA; v_call: TRBV5-1; cdr3_aa: CASSLAGTGTEQYF; cdr3_nt: TGCGCCAGCAGCTTGGCTGGGACAGGGACCGAGCAGTACTTC
j_call: TRBJ1-1; d_call: TRBD1; clone_size: NA; v_call: TRBV15; cdr3_aa: CATSRDWGQGGTEAFF; cdr3_nt: TGTGCCACCAGCAGAGATTGGGGACAGGGTGGCACTGAAGCTTTCTTT
j_call: TRBJ2-7; d_call: NA; clone_size: NA; v_call: TRBV7-2; cdr3_aa: CASSPQSYGQYF; cdr3_nt: TGTGCCAGCAGCCCCCAGTCCTACGGGCAGTACTTC
j_call: TRBJ2-3; d_call: NA; clone_size: once; v_call: TRBV28; cdr3_aa: CASTWTDTQYF; cdr3_nt: TGTGCCAGCACGTGGACAGATACGCAGTATTTT
j_call: TRBJ2-3; d_call: NA; clone_size: NA; v_call: TRBV7-2; cdr3_aa: CASSLAPFTDTQYF; cdr3_nt: TGTGCCAGCAGCTTAGCGCCCTTCACAGATACGCAGTATTTT
j_call: TRBJ2-7; d_call: TRBD1; clone_size: few; v_call: TRBV7-2; cdr3_aa: CASSGRQGDYEQYF; cdr3_nt: TGTGCCAGCAGCGGGCGACAGGGTGACTACGAGCAGTACTTC
j_call: TRBJ2-5; d_call: NA; clone_size: once; v_call: TRBV12-3/TRBV12-4; cdr3_aa: CASSLIRKETQYF; cdr3_nt: TGTGCCAGCAGTTTGATCCGAAAAGAGACCCAGTACTTC
j_call: TRBJ1-1; d_call: NA; clone_size: few; v_call: TRBV6-6; cdr3_aa: CASSYSQGRPEAFF; cdr3_nt: TGTGCCAGCAGTTACTCGCAGGGGCGCCCTGAAGCTTTCTTT
j_call: TRBJ2-4; d_call: TRBD2; clone_size: NA; v_call: TRBV2; cdr3_aa: CASSVSSGSGRAKNIQYF; cdr3_nt: TGTGCCAGCAGTGTGTCTAGCGGGTCTGGGCGAGCCAAAAACATTCAGTACTTC
j_call: TRBJ1-1; d_call: TRBD1; clone_size: NA; v_call: TRBV10-3; cdr3_aa: CASSTGTGLMNTEAFF; cdr3_nt: TGTGCCTCCTCAACCGGGACAGGTCTTATGAACACTGAAGCTTTCTTT
j_call: TRBJ1-2; d_call: NA; clone_size: once; v_call: TRBV5-1; cdr3_aa: CASSLVGGTANYGYTF; cdr3_nt: TGCGCCAGCAGCTTGGTTGGGGGTACGGCTAACTATGGCTACACCTTC
j_call: TRBJ2-2; d_call: TRBD1; clone_size: NA; v_call: TRBV2; cdr3_aa: CASGTDTGELFF; cdr3_nt: TGTGCCAGTGGGACAGACACCGGGGAGCTGTTTTTT
j_call: TRBJ1-4; d_call: NA; clone_size: NA; v_call: TRBV7-2; cdr3_aa: CASSTDGGRRLNEKLFF; cdr3_nt: TGTGCCAGCAGCACCGACGGTGGGCGCAGACTTAATGAAAAACTGTTTTTT
j_call: TRBJ2-2; d_call: NA; clone_size: NA; v_call: TRBV5-1; cdr3_aa: CASSLAGGWGTGELFF; cdr3_nt: TGCGCCAGCAGCTTGGCGGGGGGCTGGGGCACCGGGGAGCTGTTTTTT
j_call: TRBJ2-7; d_call: NA; clone_size: once; v_call: TRBV5-5; cdr3_aa: CASSTTPSYEQYF; cdr3_nt: TGTGCCAGCAGCACGACCCCCTCCTACGAGCAGTACTTC
j_call: TRBJ2-2; d_call: TRBD1; clone_size: NA; v_call: TRBV6-5; cdr3_aa: CASNNRGPTGELFF; cdr3_nt: TGTGCCAGCAACAACAGGGGGCCCACCGGGGAGCTGTTTTTT
j_call: TRBJ2-7; d_call: TRBD1; clone_size: NA; v_call: TRBV2; cdr3_aa: CASRSRDRLSYEQYF; cdr3_nt: TGTGCCAGCAGGTCCCGGGACAGGCTCTCCTACGAGCAGTACTTC
j_call: TRBJ1-5; d_call: NA; clone_size: once; v_call: TRBV3-1/TRBV3-2; cdr3_aa: CASSRAGNQPQHF; cdr3_nt: TGTGCCAGCAGCCGGGCAGGCAATCAGCCCCAGCATTTT
j_call: TRBJ2-7; d_call: TRBD1; clone_size: NA; v_call: TRBV20-1; cdr3_aa: CSASTGGWQYF; cdr3_nt: TGCAGTGCCAGCACAGGGGGCTGGCAGTACTTC
j_call: TRBJ1-6; d_call: NA; clone_size: NA; v_call: TRBV5-8; cdr3_aa: CAAEGSTGSPLHF; cdr3_nt: TGTGCCGCCGAGGGCTCTACTGGCTCACCCCTCCACTTT
j_call: TRBJ2-2; d_call: NA; clone_size: NA; v_call: TRBV6-4; cdr3_aa: CASRPQGNTGELFF; cdr3_nt: TGTGCCAGCAGACCACAGGGGAACACCGGGGAGCTGTTTTTT
j_call: TRBJ2-5; d_call: NA; clone_size: NA; v_call: TRBV28; cdr3_aa: CASSPWGGRGYQETQYF; cdr3_nt: TGTGCCAGCAGTCCCTGGGGGGGGCGCGGGTACCAAGAGACCCAGTACTTC
j_call: TRBJ1-2; d_call: NA; clone_size: NA; v_call: TRBV30; cdr3_aa: CAWGEGSYGYTF; cdr3_nt: TGTGCCTGGGGAGAGGGAAGCTATGGCTACACCTTC
j_call: TRBJ2-1; d_call: TRBD2; clone_size: NA; v_call: TRBV7-2; cdr3_aa: CASSLNSGGYNEQFF; cdr3_nt: TGTGCCAGCAGCTTAAACAGCGGGGGGTACAATGAGCAGTTCTTC
j_call: TRBJ2-3; d_call: TRBD2; clone_size: NA; v_call: TRBV27; cdr3_aa: CASTPLGLGLKSPGGGTDTQYF; cdr3_nt: TGTGCCAGCACCCCCCTGGGGCTGGGACTAAAGTCCCCCGGGGGGGGCACAGATACGCAGTATTTT
j_call: TRBJ2-7; d_call: NA; clone_size: NA; v_call: TRBV9; cdr3_aa: CASSVGEGTGRKQYF; cdr3_nt: TGTGCCAGCAGCGTAGGAGAGGGAACTGGGCGTAAGCAGTACTTC
j_call: TRBJ2-5; d_call: TRBD1; clone_size: NA; v_call: TRBV2; cdr3_aa: CASSEGQNQETQYF; cdr3_nt: TGTGCCAGCAGTGAGGGACAGAACCAAGAGACCCAGTACTTC
j_call: TRBJ2-7; d_call: NA; clone_size: NA; v_call: TRBV4-2; cdr3_aa: CASSHPGDSYEQYF; cdr3_nt: TGTGCCAGCAGCCACCCAGGGGATAGCTACGAGCAGTACTTC
j_call: TRBJ1-4; d_call: NA; clone_size: NA; v_call: TRBV7-9; cdr3_aa: CASSRPLVGTRSTNEKLFF; cdr3_nt: TGTGCCAGCAGCCGACCCCTGGTCGGCACCCGATCAACTAATGAAAAACTGTTTTTT
j_call: TRBJ2-7; d_call: TRBD1; clone_size: NA; v_call: TRBV7-3; cdr3_aa: CASSSTGGEQYF; cdr3_nt: TGTGCCAGCAGCTCAACAGGGGGCGAGCAGTACTTC
j_call: TRBJ2-5; d_call: TRBD1; clone_size: NA; v_call: TRBV19; cdr3_aa: CASKAIGQGQETQYF; cdr3_nt: TGTGCCAGCAAGGCAATCGGACAGGGGCAAGAGACCCAGTACTTC
j_call: TRBJ1-4; d_call: TRBD1; clone_size: NA; v_call: TRBV5-6; cdr3_aa: CASSPIGQGNEKLFF; cdr3_nt: TGTGCCAGCAGCCCAATAGGACAGGGTAATGAAAAACTGTTTTTT
j_call: TRBJ1-2; d_call: NA; clone_size: NA; v_call: TRBV20-1; cdr3_aa: CSAVTGDYTF; cdr3_nt: TGCAGTGCGGTGACAGGAGACTACACCTTC
j_call: TRBJ1-2; d_call: TRBD1; clone_size: NA; v_call: TRBV3-1/TRBV3-2; cdr3_aa: CASSLDRGYGYTF; cdr3_nt: TGTGCCAGCAGCCTGGACAGGGGCTATGGCTACACCTTC
j_call: TRBJ1-1; d_call: NA; clone_size: NA; v_call: TRBV5-1; cdr3_aa: CASSVGVATEAFF; cdr3_nt: TGCGCCAGCAGCGTAGGGGTGGCGACTGAAGCTTTCTTT
j_call: TRBJ2-2; d_call: NA; clone_size: NA; v_call: TRBV6-2/TRBV6-3; cdr3_aa: CASSPRGLQEGTGELFF; cdr3_nt: TGTGCCAGCAGTCCGCGGGGTTTACAGGAGGGCACCGGGGAGCTGTTTTTT
j_call: TRBJ1-1; d_call: NA; clone_size: NA; v_call: TRBV27; cdr3_aa: CASSLLWGGGTNTEAFF; cdr3_nt: TGTGCCAGCAGTTTATTGTGGGGGGGAGGTACCAACACTGAAGCTTTCTTT
j_call: TRBJ1-3; d_call: NA; clone_size: NA; v_call: TRBV5-4; cdr3_aa: CASSLAGGSGNTIYF; cdr3_nt: TGTGCCAGCAGCTTGGCCGGAGGCTCTGGAAACACCATATATTTT
j_call: TRBJ1-2; d_call: NA; clone_size: NA; v_call: TRBV19; cdr3_aa: CASTWAANYGYTF; cdr3_nt: TGTGCCAGTACGTGGGCCGCTAACTATGGCTACACCTTC
j_call: TRBJ2-2; d_call: NA; clone_size: NA; v_call: TRBV7-3; cdr3_aa: CASSRADIGELFF; cdr3_nt: TGTGCCAGCAGCCGAGCGGACATCGGGGAGCTGTTTTTT
j_call: TRBJ1-2; d_call: NA; clone_size: once; v_call: TRBV5-6; cdr3_aa: CASSPTGYGYTF; cdr3_nt: TGTGCCAGCAGCCCTACGGGCTATGGCTACACCTTC
j_call: TRBJ2-1; d_call: TRBD2; clone_size: NA; v_call: TRBV15; cdr3_aa: CATSRDRSGGAYNEQFF; cdr3_nt: TGTGCCACCAGCAGAGATCGGAGCGGGGGGGCCTACAATGAGCAGTTCTTC
j_call: TRBJ1-2; d_call: NA; clone_size: NA; v_call: TRBV6-5; cdr3_aa: CAALGGNYGYTF; cdr3_nt: TGTGCCGCCCTTGGCGGCAATTACGGCTACACCTTC
j_call: TRBJ2-6; d_call: NA; clone_size: NA; v_call: TRBV7-9; cdr3_aa: CASSFSNSGANVLTF; cdr3_nt: TGTGCCAGCAGCTTTTCTAACTCTGGGGCCAACGTCCTGACTTTC
j_call: TRBJ2-3; d_call: NA; clone_size: NA; v_call: TRBV20-1; cdr3_aa: CSARIGPIAYF; cdr3_nt: TGCAGTGCTAGAATTGGGCCTATAGCGTATTTT
j_call: TRBJ1-6; d_call: NA; clone_size: NA; v_call: TRBV7-9; cdr3_aa: CASRQNNSPLHF; cdr3_nt: TGTGCCAGCAGGCAGAATAATTCACCCCTCCACTTT
j_call: TRBJ1-4; d_call: NA; clone_size: NA; v_call: TRBV7-6; cdr3_aa: CASSVGTYNEKLFF; cdr3_nt: TGTGCCAGCAGCGTCGGGACTTATAATGAAAAACTGTTTTTT
j_call: TRBJ1-1; d_call: NA; clone_size: NA; v_call: TRBV10-3; cdr3_aa: CAISGRDEAFF; cdr3_nt: TGTGCCATCAGTGGGAGAGATGAAGCTTTCTTT
j_call: TRBJ1-1; d_call: NA; clone_size: NA; v_call: TRBV28; cdr3_aa: CASSIGGTMNTEAFF; cdr3_nt: TGTGCCAGCAGTATAGGGGGGACAATGAACACTGAAGCTTTCTTT
j_call: TRBJ1-1; d_call: NA; clone_size: few; v_call: TRBV7-2; cdr3_aa: CASSSTTSNTEAFF; cdr3_nt: TGTGCCAGCAGCTCTACCACTTCCAACACTGAAGCTTTCTTT